This T cell receptor (beta chain) appears in the sequencing data of a study of long-term antiretroviral therapy in people with HIV. Findings and caveats of the study: ART-treated samples gained diversity yet remained below transplant donor controls. Records did not include ART adherence, viral resistance or therapy changes.

The CDR3 is made up of 14 amino acids. The ends were cut back, 5 bases at V and 6 bases at J, with 11 bases in the middle. Germline V lookup: CDR1 SGHTA, CDR2 FQGNSA. Points on this clone: Its antigen is unidentified.

At the survey level, the v3.0 immunoSEQ assay was run. A target of about 35,000-55,000 T-cell genomes per sample was set for sequencing. Sequenced by immunoSEQ multiplex PCR; TCRdb stores in-frame clones only, minus some. The sample gives tens of thousands of clones, almost 95% of which show up once; roughly 7% is in the top ten. This sequence was found in a woman aged 50 to 65 with HIV. The chain carries TRBV7-2 and TRBJ1-6; D is unclear. The specimen was unsorted PBMCs, collected 4.4 years after starting antiretroviral therapy. CDR3 in amino acids: CASSRALPNSPLHF. The CDR3 DNA reads TGTGCCAGCAGCCGGGCCCTTCCTAATTCACCCCTCCACTTT.